What follows are 9 T cell receptor beta chains derived from one specimen sequenced in a study of response to subunit inactivated influenza vaccine. TCRdb used MiXCR to reprocess the RT-PCR reads, holding one entry per CDR3 protein. Altogether 650,000 or so distinct CDR3 sequences are present, around 15% being singletons, with the ten largest covering 7.6%. The sequencing here drew on PBMCs from blood, taken 14 days before vaccination. These receptors originate from a man aged 45-65 years who received an inactivated influenza vaccine.

This clonotype has more than one count but fewer than ten. The V and J genes are TRBV4-2 and TRBJ2-2; 8 bases align to TRBD1. This CDR3 is 16 amino acids long. V gave up 3 bases and J gave up 1 base; unmatched junction bases: 4. Germline V gene sequence: CDR1 LGHNA, CDR2 YNFKEQ. The CDR3 spells CASSQDGQGNTGELFF. DNA of the CDR3: TGTGCCAGCAGCCAGGACGGACAGGGGAACACCGGGGAGCTGTTTTTT.

V and J are TRBV11-2 and TRBJ1-1; D possibly corresponds to TRBD1 (5 bases). Germline V lookup: CDR1 SGHAT, CDR2 FQNNGV. The CDR3 loop spans 18 amino acids. V was pared by 0 bases and J by 0 bases, with 17 bases between. The CDR3 region has the DNA TGTGCCAGCAGCTTAGAGCCCCGGGGGGAAGGGGTGAACACTGAAGCTTTCTTT. It yields the protein CASSLEPRGEGVNTEAFF.

This clonotype was counted many times. The V call is TRBV5-1, the J call TRBJ1-4; the match to TRBD1 covers 7 bases. V shed 4 bases, J shed 7 bases, and the junction held 10 bases outside the gene matches. Germline values: CDR1 SGHRS, CDR2 YFSETQ. CDR3 length: 15 amino acids. DNA for the CDR3: TGCGCCAGCAGCCGCTCTAGGGGGCATGGTGAAAAACTGTTTTTT. This sequence encodes CASSRSRGHGEKLFF.

This clonotype was seen more than once but under ten times. The gene calls are TRBV11-2 and TRBJ2-5; D gene uncertain. V lost 0 bases and J lost 2, with 7 bases in between. The germline CDR1 and CDR2 sequences are SGHAT and FQNNGV. The CDR3 runs to 14 residues. Here the CDR3 DNA reads TGTGCCAGCAGCTTAGATCTTACGCAAGAGACCCAGTACTTC. Its protein is CASSLDLTQETQYF.

V and J are TRBV7-2 and TRBJ2-7, with 9 bases fitting TRBD1. The CDR3 runs 13 residues. V shed 5 bases, J shed 6 bases, and the junction held 5 bases outside the gene matches. Per germline, CDR1 SGHTA and CDR2 FQGNSA. The CDR3 protein is CASSVYRGPEQYF. The CDR3 DNA follows: TGTGCCAGCAGCGTATACAGGGGGCCCGAGCAGTACTTC.

The V call is TRBV29-1, the J call TRBJ2-7, with 14 bases matching TRBD2. Germline V CDR1 and CDR2: SQVTM, ANQGSEA. This CDR3 is 14 amino acids long. The V segment lost 6 bases and the J segment 6 bases; nucleotides outside the gene matches: 7. The CDR3 DNA is TGCAGCGTCTCAGGACTAGCGGGAGGAAGCGAGCAGTACTTC. As protein: CSVSGLAGGSEQYF.

This clonotype was counted between two and nine times. The J gene is TRBJ2-1, the V gene TRBV11-1, with 7 bases fitting TRBD2. From germline, CDR1 is SGHAT and CDR2 FQDESV (reference sequence). The CDR3 length is 16 residues. J lost 10 bases, V lost 3 bases, and 15 bases had no gene match. The CDR3 is CASSFGGSSGNQEQFF. The CDR3 DNA follows: TGTGCCAGCAGCTTCGGGGGGTCTAGCGGAAACCAGGAGCAGTTCTTC. The variable domain in full, completed from reference TRBV11-1 and TRBJ2-1, reads EAEVAQSPRYKITEKSQAVAFWCDPISGHATLYWYRQILGQGPELLVQFQDESVVDDSQLPKDRFSAERLKGVDSTLKIQPAELGDSAMYLCASSFGGSSGNQEQFFGPGTRLTVL.

The V call is TRBV20-1, the J call TRBJ1-6; D perhaps matches TRBD1 (6 bases). The V gene lost 5 bases and the J gene lost 9 bases, with 17 bases spanning the gap. The CDR3 loop spans 14 amino acids. CDR1 is DFQATT, CDR2 SNEGSKA, per germline (reference sequence). For the CDR3, the DNA is TGCAGTGCTCCCCGAGGGGGGGAAGTTTCACCCCTCCACTTT. Amino acids: CSAPRGGEVSPLHF.

The chain combines TRBV2 with TRBJ2-4; 9 positions agree with TRBD1. V was clipped by 3 bases and J by 3 bases; unmatched bases: 15. Germline V gene lookup returns CDR1 SNHLY and CDR2 FYNNEI. This CDR3 comprises 19 residues. Written as DNA, the CDR3 is TGTGCCAGCAGTGACGAGTTGGAAGGCACAGGGGGCGGCAAAAACATTCAGTACTTC. Translating it yields CASSDELEGTGGGKNIQYF.